Sequencing of this T cell receptor beta chain was carried out in a study of T cell responses to AZD1222 COVID-19 vaccine. Study findings and constraints: Reportedly, nearly half of unique spike TCRs recognized epitopes outside B.1.351/B.1.1.7 mutations. Rises in breadth and depth of Spike-specific TCRs came after two AZD1222 doses. Donors, mostly white British, included more females; clonal diversity was possibly underestimated. Repertoire collection took place solely once the T cell response had peaked.

The data were produced by immunoSEQ multiplex PCR, yet TCRdb's version contains in-frame clones alone and is incomplete. Among tens of thousands of clones, 80% to 85% were seen once, and the ten largest hold around 10%. With respect to this clone: Antigen specificity is unknown.

Germline V gene lookup returns CDR1 MNHEY and CDR2 SMNVEV (reference sequence). Trimming took 3 bases from V and 1 from J; bases not matched to a gene: 11. The CDR3 contains 18 residues. This sequence originates from an adult in good health. The V gene is TRBV27, the J gene TRBJ1-1; 10 bases agree with TRBD1. This material consisted of peripheral blood, taken on day 0 of AZD1222 vaccination. CDR3 DNA sequence: TGTGCCAGCAGTTTGGCCAGACAGGGGGCAGGGACGAACACTGAAGCTTTCTTT. It translates to CASSLARQGAGTNTEAFF.